This T cell receptor beta chain is from a study of blood T cell repertoires in COVID-19 (dated by TCRdb to 2018 to 2020). Background for the entire study: Collaborator samples came from the United States, Italy and Spain and covered acute and convalescent phases of COVID-19. The material from the prospective study consisted of cDNA or gDNA derived from T cells, B-cell-depleted T cells, or PBMCs. Samples came from the ongoing ImmuneRACE study (first 160 participants) plus 1,254 subjects from 6 global collaborators. The repertoires were made available in a free public database intended to serve as a resource for research on the immune response to SARS-CoV-2. Deeply sampled blood TCRbeta repertoires from subjects exposed to, actively infected with, or recovered from COVID-19 were included in the dataset. A de-identified subject ID, COVID-19 status, age in years and sex were almost always included in the sample metadata. HLA class I and class II types, where available, came from metadata supplied by the sample provider rather than from assay-based typing.

TCRbeta CDR3 regions were amplified from genomic DNA by means of the immunoSEQ Assay, a bias-controlled multiplex PCR. Under the source paper's analysis protocol: Nucleated cell counts per sample were estimated from amplification of reference gene primers within the assay. To quantify the absolute abundance of each unique TCRbeta CDR3 rearrangement, sequence reads were collapsed and filtered. For each sample, productive Simpson clonality was calculated by taking the square root of Simpson's diversity index across productive rearrangements. TCRdb re-hosts the immuneACCESS table, in-frame sequences only. Its copies lack some clones; in the studies checked, an unresolved V gene accounts for under half of them, and the cause for the rest is not known. The DNA was the basis for D and trimming; V, J and clone size are from that table. For this sample there are approximately 240,000 clones; about 93% appear just once. The top ten clones comprise around 0.83% of the sample.

Taken from cysteine to phenylalanine, the CDR3 has 12 residues. Just the 36-base CDR3 DNA is kept, in frame starting at base 1. The germline V gene provides CDR1 SQVTM and CDR2 ANQGSEA. V is pruned by 5 bases and J by 4 bases, leaving 4 bases of the junction without a gene match. With regard to this clone: What antigen it recognizes has not been identified. Base qualities were left out, and no much larger clone turns up one base away.

Overall results and qualifications from the work: How much clinical and demographic metadata was included differed by source and by participant, and the metadata was provided uncurated.

At one collaborating source in Seattle, patients were enrolled during active infection and were followed longitudinally through the course of disease. Each collaborating institution followed its own protocols to collect whole blood in K2EDTA tubes. Collaborator samples were shipped for TCRbeta analysis as frozen whole blood, isolated PBMCs, or DNA extracted from either sample type. The chain is made from TRBV29-1 and TRBJ1-1, and 7 junctional nucleotides match TRBD1. This receptor was obtained from a young man with COVID-19, enrolled during active disease. The sequencing sample was made of peripheral blood. The encoded CDR3 is CSVKGAGTEAFF. The DNA is as follows: TGCAGCGTTAAGGGGGCCGGCACTGAAGCTTTCTTT. Beyond the CDR3, the reference TRBV29-1 and TRBJ1-1 genes provide the residues; the full variable domain reads: SAVISQKPSRDICQRGTSLTIQCQVDSQVTMMFWYRQQPGQSLTLIATANQGSEATYESGFVIDKFPISRPNLTFSTLTVSNMSPEDSSIYLCSVKGAGTEAFFGQGTRLTVV.